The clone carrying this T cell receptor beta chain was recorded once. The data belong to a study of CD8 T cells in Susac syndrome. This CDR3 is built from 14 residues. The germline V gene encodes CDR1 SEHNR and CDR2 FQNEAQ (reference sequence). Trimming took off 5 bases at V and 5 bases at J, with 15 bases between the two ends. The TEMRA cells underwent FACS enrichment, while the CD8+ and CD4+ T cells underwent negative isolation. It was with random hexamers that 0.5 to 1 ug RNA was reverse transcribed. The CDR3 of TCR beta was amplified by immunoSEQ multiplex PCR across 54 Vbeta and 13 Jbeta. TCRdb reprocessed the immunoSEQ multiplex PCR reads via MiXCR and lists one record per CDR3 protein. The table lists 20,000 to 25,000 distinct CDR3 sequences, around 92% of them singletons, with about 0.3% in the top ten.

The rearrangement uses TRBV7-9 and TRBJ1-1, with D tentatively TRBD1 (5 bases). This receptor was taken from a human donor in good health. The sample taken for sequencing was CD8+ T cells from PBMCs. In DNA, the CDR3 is TGTGCCAGCAGCCAGCAGAGGGGAGGAACTGAAGCTTTCTTT. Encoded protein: CASSQQRGGTEAFF.